These 30 T cell receptor beta chains share one sample of origin, sequenced in a study of blood T cell repertoires in COVID-19. The protocol was immunoSEQ multiplex PCR, while the TCRdb copy is restricted to in-frame clones and leaves out a portion. The sample carries roughly 60,000 clones, 65% to 90% recorded once. The sequenced sample consisted of peripheral blood. The source is a man aged 50 or older with COVID-19, enrolled during active disease.

The chain recombines TRBV10-1 with TRBJ1-2; D may be TRBD1 (6 bases). The germline gives CDR1 WNHNN, CDR2 SYGVQD (reference sequence). The CDR3 spans 17 residues. V lost 10 bases to trimming and J lost 4 bases, with 28 bases between them. The CDR3 DNA follows: TGCGCCATGCACCCAGGGGAATCCGGACAAAACAGCTATGGCTACACCTTC. Its translation is CAMHPGESGQNSYGYTF.

The rearrangement uses TRBV28 and TRBJ1-1; 7 nucleotides align to TRBD1. Germline V gives CDR1 MDHEN, CDR2 SYDVKM. There are 15 residues in the CDR3. V shed 3 bases and J 2 bases; nucleotides not matched to a gene: 6. CDR3 in amino acids: CASSFPDRDNTEAFF. The DNA for the CDR3 is TGTGCCAGCAGTTTTCCCGACAGGGACAACACTGAAGCTTTCTTT.

CDR3 bases: TGTGCCAGTAGTGTCGACAGGTCCTATGGCTACACCTTC. Its translation: CASSVDRSYGYTF. The rearrangement uses TRBV19 and TRBJ1-2; possibly TRBD1 for D (6 bases). Trimming left V 5 bases short and J 4 bases short, with 11 bases between. Germline assignment: CDR1 LNHDA and CDR2 SQIVND (reference sequence). The CDR3 spans 13 residues. Full variable domain (outside the CDR3, taken from reference TRBV19 and TRBJ1-2): DGGITQSPKYLFRKEGQNVTLSCEQNLNHDAMYWYRQDPGQGLRLIYYSQIVNDFQKGDIAEGYSVSREKKESFPLTVTSAQKNPTAFYLCASSVDRSYGYTFGSGTRLTVV.

The V and J genes are TRBV6-5 and TRBJ1-6; D not certain. Looked up from germline, CDR1 is MNHEY and CDR2 is SVGAGI. The CDR3 sequence is 13 residues long. The V end was cut by 8 bases, the J end by 0 bases, with 5 bases between. The CDR3 nucleotides are TGTGCCAGCCGGAGCTCCTATAATTCACCCCTCCACTTT. Translated: CASRSSYNSPLHF.

The CDR3 DNA reads TGTGCCAGCAGCTTAAGACTAGGGAATGGCTACACCTTC. This gives the protein CASSLRLGNGYTF. V usage is TRBV7-9 and J usage is TRBJ1-2, with D uncertain. The CDR3 length is 13 residues. Germline values: CDR1 SEHNR, CDR2 FQNEAQ (reference sequence). V was clipped by 2 bases and J by 6 bases, with 10 bases between them.

This chain uses TRBV19 with TRBJ2-5, with 11 bases fitting TRBD2. This CDR3 comprises 15 residues. Germline CDR1 reads LNHDA; CDR2 reads SQIVND (reference sequence). J was trimmed by 5 bases and V by 7 bases; bases with no gene match: 9. In DNA, the CDR3 is TGTGCCAGTACCGATACTAGCGGGAGCGGGGAGACCCAGTACTTC. It yields the protein CASTDTSGSGETQYF.

This chain links TRBV30 with TRBJ2-1; 9 bases are shared with TRBD2. J was trimmed by 3 bases and V by 4 bases; bases with no gene match: 1. The CDR3 consists of 13 residues. Germline V CDR1 and CDR2: GTSNPN, SVGIG (reference sequence). CDR3 protein: CAWTLAGYNEQFF. CDR3 sequence (DNA): TGTGCCTGGACACTAGCGGGCTACAATGAGCAGTTCTTC.

V is TRBV28 and J is TRBJ1-2; weak D call: TRBD1 (5 bases). V lost 3 bases, J lost 0 bases, and 11 bases lay in between. CDR3 length equals 15 residues. From germline, CDR1 is MDHEN and CDR2 SYDVKM. The CDR3: CASSFTAGPNYGYTF. Written as DNA, the CDR3 is TGTGCCAGCAGTTTCACGGCAGGGCCTAACTATGGCTACACCTTC.

V gene TRBV7-2 combines with J gene TRBJ2-7; 8 bases line up with TRBD2. This CDR3 region has 15 residues. The germline gives CDR1 SGHTA, CDR2 FQGNSA. The V and J ends lost 5 bases and 3 bases, in that order; junction bases with no gene match: 9. CDR3 DNA sequence: TGTGCCAGCAGCCTTGGGACTAGGGGGTTCTACGAGCAGTACTTC. It codes for CASSLGTRGFYEQYF. Full variable domain (outside the CDR3, taken from reference TRBV7-2 and TRBJ2-7): GAGVSQSPSNKVTEKGKDVELRCDPISGHTALYWYRQSLGQGLEFLIYFQGNSAPDKSGLPSDRFSAERTGGSVSTLTIQRTQQEDSAVYLCASSLGTRGFYEQYFGPGTRLTVT.

This sequence joins TRBV30 and TRBJ1-4, with no clear D. V was pared by 5 bases and J by 7 bases, with 14 bases between. The CDR3 is made up of 13 amino acids. Germline loops: CDR1 GTSNPN, CDR2 SVGIG (reference sequence). The CDR3 reads CAWGLQNREKLFF. The CDR3, as DNA: TGTGCCTGGGGGCTGCAGAATCGTGAAAAACTGTTTTTT.

The chain couples TRBV6-2 or TRBV6-3 to TRBJ1-2; 8 positions match TRBD1. The CDR3 spans 14 residues. V lost 6 bases and J lost 4; bases outside the gene matches: 7. Germline lookup yields CDR1 MNHEY and CDR2 SVGEGT. Here the CDR3 DNA reads TGTGCCAGCAGCCGGGACAGGAACTCCTATGGCTACACCTTC. Translating gives CASSRDRNSYGYTF.

This chain connects TRBV11-3 to TRBJ2-1, with D perhaps matching TRBD1 (7 bases). The V end lost 5 bases, the J end lost 9 bases, and 17 bases lay between the germline ends. Per germline, CDR1 SGHNT and CDR2 YENEEA. CDR3 size: 14 residues. The CDR3 DNA is TGTGCCAGCAGCCCCGGACCTCAGGGGGGTGAGCAGTTCTTC. Protein product: CASSPGPQGGEQFF.

This chain uses TRBV4-1 with TRBJ2-5; maybe TRBD2 (5 bases). The CDR3 sequence is 13 residues long. V lost 1 base and J lost 4, with 7 bases in between. CDR1 and CDR2 (germline): MGHRA, YSYEKL. This chain's CDR3 is CASSQARGETQYF. The CDR3 nucleotides are TGCGCCAGCAGCCAAGCTCGGGGAGAGACCCAGTACTTC.

This clone appeared a few times. The chain is built from TRBV5-1 and TRBJ2-7; possible D gene TRBD2, 6 bases. Germline lookup yields CDR1 SGHRS and CDR2 YFSETQ. V was shortened by 5 bases and J by 2 bases, with 11 bases between the two germline ends. The CDR3 contains 13 residues. The CDR3 DNA reads as TGCGCCAGCAGTCAGGCGGGACCCTACGAGCAGTACTTC. Translation: CASSQAGPYEQYF.

This clone was seen more than once but under ten times. This chain uses TRBV28 with TRBJ2-1; no clear D gene. Trimming took 6 bases from V and 11 from J, leaving 17 bases between them. The CDR3 sequence is 13 residues long. Germline CDR1 and CDR2: MDHEN and SYDVKM. In DNA form, the CDR3 reads TGTGCCAGCAGATTACCAGTAGCCCCAAAGCAGTTCTTC. Translation gives CASRLPVAPKQFF.

The J gene is TRBJ2-4, the V gene TRBV20-1, with 9 bases aligning to TRBD1. The junction had 6 bases not matched to a gene; V was cut back by 3 bases and J by 6 bases. This CDR3 spans 14 amino acids. Germline V gives CDR1 DFQATT, CDR2 SNEGSKA (reference sequence). The DNA of the CDR3 is TGCAGTGCTAGTACGGGACAGGGTCTAAACATTCAGTACTTC. It yields the protein CSASTGQGLNIQYF.

The chain carries TRBV3-1 (or the pseudogene TRBV3-2) and TRBJ1-3; TRBD1 matches 9 bases. From germline, CDR1 is LGHDT and CDR2 YNNKEL (reference sequence). This CDR3 spans 16 amino acids. V lost 3 bases and J lost 0; bases outside the gene matches: 3. Written as DNA, the CDR3 is TGTGCCAGCAGCCAGGTACAGGGGGCCTCTGGAAACACCATATATTTT. Residues: CASSQVQGASGNTIYF.

Here the CDR3 DNA reads TGCGCCAGCAGCTCGACAGGGAAGCTTGATACGCAGTATTTT. Amino acids: CASSSTGKLDTQYF. The chain carries TRBV5-1 and TRBJ2-3; 7 bases match TRBD1. The length of the CDR3 is 14 residues. The V and J ends lost 3 bases and 6 bases, in that order; junction bases with no gene match: 7. Germline values: CDR1 SGHRS, CDR2 YFSETQ.

V is TRBV6-5 and J is TRBJ2-7; a possible D gene is TRBD1 (5 bases). The V and J ends lost 5 bases and 2 bases respectively, with 13 bases between them. This CDR3 region has 14 residues. The germline V gene encodes CDR1 MNHEY and CDR2 SVGAGI. This CDR3 is CASSKSTGTYEQYF. The CDR3 bases are TGTGCCAGCAGTAAATCTACAGGAACCTACGAGCAGTACTTC.

This clone appeared a few times. V gene TRBV27 combines with J gene TRBJ2-5; D not certain. The CDR3 is made up of 13 amino acids. Germline V gene data show CDR1 as MNHEY and CDR2 as SMNVEV (reference sequence). Trimming pared 3 bases from V and 7 bases from J, leaving 12 bases between. This CDR3 reads CASSFTAHGTQYF. CDR3 coding DNA: TGTGCCAGCAGTTTTACTGCTCACGGGACCCAGTACTTC.

The table lists this clone with a few counts. The chain combines TRBV11-2 with TRBJ1-2, with unresolved D. This CDR3 has 12 amino acids. Trimming cost V 6 bases and J 8 bases, with 13 bases left between them. The germline V gene has CDR1 SGHAT and CDR2 FQNNGV. The CDR3 sequence: CASSQAGSGYTF. As DNA, the CDR3 is TGTGCCAGCAGTCAAGCGGGGTCCGGCTACACCTTC.

This clone qualifies as medium-sized. CDR3 in amino acids: CSVDTSYEQYF. The CDR3 nucleotides are TGCAGCGTTGACACTTCCTACGAGCAGTACTTC. The chain recombines TRBV29-1 with TRBJ2-7; D call uncertain. Germline V gene sequence: CDR1 SQVTM, CDR2 ANQGSEA. The CDR3 is 11 amino acids. The germline V and J ends were trimmed by 3 bases and 1 base, with 4 bases remaining between them.

V and J are TRBV25-1 and TRBJ1-6; a weak D match, TRBD1 (6 bases). This CDR3 has 13 amino acids. V was clipped by 3 bases and J by 6 bases, with 6 bases between them. Germline CDR1 reads MGHDK; CDR2 reads SYGVNS. The CDR3 DNA sequence: TGTGCCAGCAGTGACAGGGGTAATTCACCCCTCCACTTT. This translates into CASSDRGNSPLHF.

V usage is TRBV28 and J usage is TRBJ1-2; D ambiguous. This CDR3 spans 11 amino acids. Germline CDR1 is MDHEN and CDR2 is SYDVKM. V was cut by 3 bases and J by 4 bases, with 3 bases left in between. The CDR3 reads CASSFGYGYTF. The CDR3 region has the DNA TGTGCCAGCAGTTTCGGCTATGGCTACACCTTC.

J is TRBJ1-1 and V is TRBV28; tentative D call: TRBD1 (6 bases). CDR3 length equals 14 residues. Trimming cost V 11 bases and J 3 bases, with 19 bases left between them. Germline V lookup: CDR1 MDHEN, CDR2 SYDVKM. DNA of the CDR3: TGTGCCGGGAGGGGGGGGCCCCTCGACACTGAAGCTTTCTTT. Translating gives CAGRGGPLDTEAFF.

The rearrangement uses TRBV10-3 and TRBJ2-5, with TRBD1 identical over 8 bases. Germline values: CDR1 ENHRY, CDR2 SYGVKD. The length of the CDR3 is 13 residues. With V trimmed by 6 bases and J by 3 bases, 3 bases remained unmatched. The CDR3 region has the DNA TGTGCCATCAGCGAACAGGGGGAAGAGACCCAGTACTTC. Translating it yields CAISEQGEETQYF.

The table lists this clone with many counts. The chain uses TRBV19 and TRBJ1-1; TRBD1 is a possible D gene (5 bases). V lost 3 bases to trimming and J lost 1 base, with 15 bases between them. The CDR3 extends over 16 amino acids. Germline loops: CDR1 LNHDA, CDR2 SQIVND (reference sequence). The chain's CDR3 is CASSMGLGLKNTEAFF. CDR3 in DNA: TGTGCCAGTAGTATGGGATTGGGACTGAAGAACACTGAAGCTTTCTTT.

V is TRBV19 and J is TRBJ2-2; the match to TRBD1 covers 9 bases. In germline, CDR1 is LNHDA, CDR2 SQIVND (reference sequence). The CDR3 extends over 13 amino acids. V lost 9 bases to trimming and J lost 6 bases; unmatched junction nucleotides: 5. Written as DNA, the CDR3 is TGTGCCAGCGGACAGGGGAAGGCCGGGGAGCTGTTTTTT. Its protein is CASGQGKAGELFF.

The chain has TRBV7-2 and TRBJ2-2, with 10 bases lining up with TRBD2. Germline V gene sequence: CDR1 SGHTA, CDR2 FQGNSA. V lost 6 bases, J lost 4 bases, and 14 bases stayed unmatched. This CDR3 has 18 amino acids. CDR3 protein: CASSDKYRLAGVTGELFF. CDR3 nucleotides: TGTGCCAGCAGTGACAAGTATAGGCTAGCGGGAGTCACCGGGGAGCTGTTTTTT.

The chain combines TRBV30 with TRBJ2-1; D call uncertain. Germline-derived CDR1 and CDR2 are GTSNPN and SVGIG (reference sequence). V was cut by 4 bases and J by 5 bases, with 9 bases left in between. This CDR3 is built from 12 residues. CDR3 loop: CAWTIFDNEQFF. The CDR3, as DNA: TGTGCCTGGACCATTTTTGACAATGAGCAGTTCTTC.